This T cell receptor beta chain is drawn from a study of shared clonotypes between healthy human individuals (dated by TCRdb to about 2020). In terms of the full investigation: Two women and a few men aged 18 to 49 years were included in the cohort. For each donor, CD4 naive and CD4 memory were each run on three plates, CD8 naive on two plates, and CD8 memory on one plate. To estimate repertoire size and how much clonotype sharing occurs between individuals, the study deeply sequenced the blood TCR repertoires of five healthy adults. To increase sequencing depth and limit assay-specific biases, TCR repertoire library preparation and sequencing were carried out by different laboratories using diverse techniques. Between about 0.85 and 8.9 billion PBMCs per donor were obtained by leukapheresis. The full study reports these points: Clonotypes shared by all four sorted-subset donors showed higher generation probabilities than non-shared clonotypes. The genetic and exposure-history diversity represented was limited by the small number of donors. Pairwise subsampling led to the expectation that sequencing depth would affect the degree of clonotype sharing among donors. Sampling was limited to blood, and TCR repertoires in tissue likely differ from TCR repertoires in blood. Naive subsets generally had larger estimated clonotype richness than memory subsets did. Incomplete sequencing was indicated by rarefaction of sorted-subset datasets, despite the large sequencing depth. Sharing across a handful of donors was observed for 4.5% to 6.5% of naive CD4, under 4% of naive CD8, over 2% of memory CD4, and over 0.3% of memory CD8 clonotypes.

Comment on this clone: Its antigen is not yet known. Per-nucleotide qualities are absent, and no much larger clonotype sits a single base away.

Using the deep immunoSEQ assay, TCR CDR3 regions were amplified from genomic DNA by multiplex PCR. Genomic DNA extracted from each cell subset was distributed evenly over all wells of several immunoSEQ 96-well plates, and each plate served as one replicate. Each replicate PCR for sorted subsets received around 0.2 ug genomic DNA, equal to about 30,000 T cell genomes. Purified libraries were quantified with a Qubit 3.0 fluorometer, sized on a Bioanalyzer 2100, and re-quantified with the KAPA Library Quantification kit. Each immunoSEQ 96-well plate was sequenced on its own single-read 150-cycle Illumina NextSeq 550 flow cell. In the original analysis: The immunoSEQ output contained only junctional sequences without quality scores, so filtering could not match that applied to full-length reads. To assign V/J genes and CDR3, sequences were annotated using PyIR, a Python wrapper for IgBLAST v1.9, with IMGT germline references. Any read was removed if the V/J assignment was weak (E-value above 1e-6), the CDR3 was missing, or the read contained stop codons, out-of-frame junctions, or ambiguous translated residues. A V3J clonotype was defined by an identical inferred V gene, J gene, and CDR3 amino acid sequence. The percentage overlap between two repertoires was calculated by dividing the number of shared unique clonotypes by the size of the smaller repertoire. Richness of each repertoire was evaluated using RTK rarefaction, the Chao1 estimator, and Recon v2.1 estimates of unobserved clonotypes. Generation probabilities for all TCRbeta clonotypes obtained by the gDNA method from a handful of donors were computed using OLGA. This is the immuneACCESS table as TCRdb keeps it, with only in-frame sequences that have V and J called. A part of the clones is gone; compared with another copy, unresolved V genes explain less than half, and the rest is unexplained. V, J and clone size are taken as reported in that table, and D and trimming were inferred from the DNA itself. Counted in this sample were around 1,900,000 clones; 80% to 95% of them appeared once. The ten largest clones capture 1.5% to 2% of the sample.

For the CD8 naive samples, CD45RO-negative cells were positively selected for CCR7, yielding a CD45RA+CCR7+ population from which TemRA cells were excluded. The donors were healthy, HIV-negative adults who had no recently reported acute infections or vaccinations. All donors were Caucasian adults living in Nashville, Tennessee, USA. After blood collection by leukapheresis, PBMCs were isolated using Ficoll-Histopaque density gradient centrifugation and then cryopreserved in the vapor phase of liquid nitrogen. Purity and quantity of every magnetically sorted T cell population were checked by analytical flow cytometry. From each sorted fraction, genomic DNA was isolated and quantified by UV absorbance on a Nanodrop 2000c. V is trimmed back by 4 bases and J by 0 bases, and the junction contains 9 bases that no gene match accounts for. From cysteine to phenylalanine, the CDR3 is 16 amino acids long. The sequence is cut down to CDR3 DNA, 48 bases in frame from base 1. From a lookup of the germline V gene, CDR1 and CDR2 are SGHDN and FVKESK.

The rearranged chain carries TRBV14 and TRBJ2-7; 7 bases in between match TRBD1. The TCR originated in a man between 18 and 35 years old in good health. Some clones in this sample may be carry-over from other donors' samples. Sequencing was done on a sample of naive CD8+ T cells from PBMCs. Per the publication, the cell subset or site label means: CD45RA+CCR7+. The nucleotide sequence reads TGTGCCAGCAGCCCAACTTACAGGGGAAGCTCCTACGAGCAGTACTTC. This codes for CASSPTYRGSSYEQYF.